The 5 T cell receptor beta chains reported below all come from one sample, sequenced in a study of T-cell memory formation after mild COVID-19. TCRdb re-called the 5' RACE reads with MiXCR, one entry per CDR3 protein. The sample has 350,000 to 400,000 distinct CDR3 sequences; around 14% are singletons. Source material: PBMCs or a T cell subset sorted from them (not recorded which). These receptors were taken from a man aged 18 to 30 who had mild COVID-19 (a few samples of this study predate the infection). Cell type and time point are not known.

This clonotype has just a few counts. This sequence joins TRBV21-1 and TRBJ2-3. TRBV21-1 is a pseudogene. The CDR3 is 12 amino acids. DNA of the CDR3: TGTGCCAGCAGCATAGATCCAGATACGCAGTATTTT. Its translation is CASSIDPDTQYF.

This clonotype appeared a few times. This chain uses TRBV27 with TRBJ2-3; D is perhaps TRBD2 (6 bases). V lost 0 bases and J 2 bases, leaving 12 bases between the germline ends. The germline gives CDR1 MNHEY, CDR2 SMNVEV (reference sequence). This CDR3 spans 16 amino acids. The CDR3 sequence is CASSLSAGPPTDTQYF. The CDR3, as DNA: TGTGCCAGCAGTTTATCGGCGGGGCCCCCCACAGATACGCAGTATTTT.

The chain joins TRBV12-3 or TRBV12-4 to TRBJ1-1; TRBD1 matches at 7 bases. The ends lost 4 bases at V and 7 bases at J; junction bases unmatched: 6. CDR3 size: 13 residues. In DNA, the CDR3 is TGTGCCAGCAGTTGGAGGGGGCTGGGTGAAGCTTTCTTT. It encodes CASSWRGLGEAFF.

Only a few counts were recorded for this clonotype. This chain uses TRBV18 with TRBJ1-1, with TRBD1 identical over 9 bases. The CDR3 contains 15 residues. Trimming cost V 4 bases and J 1 base; bases outside gene matches: 4. The germline V gene encodes CDR1 KGHSH and CDR2 LQKENI. The CDR3 reads CASSLWDRENTEAFF. DNA for the CDR3: TGTGCCAGCTCACTTTGGGACAGGGAGAACACTGAAGCTTTCTTT.

Worth noting for this clonotype: The CDR3 carries no conserved terminal phenylalanine or tryptophan, so it likely arises from a read error. J is TRBJ2-7 and V is TRBV7-2; D ambiguous. V lost 5 bases to trimming and J lost 1 base, with 12 bases between them. From germline, CDR1 is SGHTA and CDR2 FQGNSA. The CDR3 consists of 14 residues. CDR3 DNA sequence: TGTGCCAGCAGCCTGCAGACCGGTTCCTACGAGCAGTACTTA. Protein: CASSLQTGSYEQYL.